This is a list of T cell receptor beta chains from one sample in a study of blood T cell repertoires in COVID-19. Clones were read by immunoSEQ multiplex PCR, and TCRdb kept only the in-frame ones, dropping some. The table includes 120,000 to 150,000 clones, just under 85% detected once. Sequenced sample: PBMCs or T cells enriched from blood (not recorded which). The receptors derive from a woman aged 40 to 50 who had recovered from COVID-19. CDR3s include the opening cysteine and the closing phenylalanine or tryptophan. D genes are given only for firm matches. Clone size appears in some rows only: once, few, many, or a class for an expanded clone.

J gene | CDR3 length | D gene | V gene | clone size | CDR3 protein | CDR3 DNA
TRBJ2-3 | 17 | . | TRBV14 | . | CASSHNKEWPSTDTQYF | TGTGCCAGCAGCCATAATAAGGAGTGGCCTAGCACAGATACGCAGTATTTT
TRBJ2-3 | 14 | TRBD1 | TRBV7-9 | . | CASTGTGSTDTQYF | TGTGCCAGCACCGGGACAGGGAGCACAGATACGCAGTATTTT
TRBJ2-1 | 19 | TRBD1 | TRBV6-2/TRBV6-3 | . | CASSTHGFTGTGYRNEQFF | TGTGCCAGCAGTACCCACGGATTTACCGGGACAGGGTACCGAAATGAGCAGTTCTTC
TRBJ1-2 | 15 | . | TRBV5-1 | once | CASSPRQAAGYGYTF | TGCGCCAGCAGCCCACGACAGGCTGCTGGCTATGGCTACACCTTC
TRBJ2-3 | 16 | TRBD2 | TRBV11-3 | few | CASSLGLREVIDTQYF | TGTGCCAGCAGCTTAGGCTTGCGGGAGGTGATAGATACGCAGTATTTT
TRBJ2-2 | 17 | TRBD2 | TRBV6-6 | . | CASSPHSGRAITGELFF | TGTGCCAGCAGTCCCCATAGCGGGAGGGCCATCACCGGGGAGCTGTTTTTT
TRBJ2-7 | 15 | TRBD1 | TRBV5-8 | . | CASSFDRGLSYEQYF | TGTGCCAGCAGCTTCGACAGGGGGCTCTCCTACGAGCAGTACTTC
TRBJ1-2 | 11 | . | TRBV20-1 | once | CSALDWYGYTF | TGCAGTGCCCTTGACTGGTATGGCTACACCTTC
TRBJ1-6 | 16 | . | TRBV19 | . | CASSTSSGNYNSPLHF | TGTGCCAGTAGTACAAGCTCAGGAAATTATAATTCACCCCTCCACTTT
TRBJ2-3 | 14 | . | TRBV30 | . | CAWCEGTSTDTQYF | TGTGCCTGGTGCGAGGGGACTAGCACAGATACGCAGTATTTT
TRBJ2-2 | 20 | TRBD2 | TRBV4-1 | once | CASSQWGARVAGERTGELFF | TGCGCCAGCAGCCAATGGGGGGCTCGGGTAGCGGGAGAAAGAACCGGGGAGCTGTTTTTT
TRBJ1-2 | 16 | . | TRBV28 | . | CASSFSTPQGIYGYTF | TGTGCCAGCAGTTTTTCTACCCCGCAGGGGATCTATGGCTACACCTTC
TRBJ1-5 | 12 | . | TRBV12-3/TRBV12-4 | . | CASSFENQPQHF | TGTGCCAGCAGTTTTGAGAATCAGCCCCAGCATTTT
TRBJ2-7 | 12 | . | TRBV6-6 | . | CASSPNLYPLYF | TGTGCCAGCAGTCCTAACCTGTACCCGTTGTACTTC
TRBJ2-5 | 21 | . | TRBV5-1 | . | CASSFPGSRGESSNHPETQYF | TGCGCCAGCAGCTTTCCAGGGTCTAGGGGCGAATCGAGTAATCATCCGGAGACCCAGTACTTC
TRBJ2-5 | 17 | . | TRBV4-1 | . | CASSQEPGLQNQETQYF | TGCGCCAGCAGCCAAGAACCGGGACTCCAAAACCAAGAGACCCAGTACTTC
TRBJ1-2 | 13 | . | TRBV27 | . | CASSLSRTDGYTF | TGTGCCAGCAGTTTATCTCGGACAGATGGCTACACCTTC
TRBJ2-1 | 14 | . | TRBV5-1 | . | CASSLGQEYNEQFF | TGCGCCAGCAGCTTGGGTCAGGAATACAATGAGCAGTTCTTC
TRBJ2-7 | 13 | TRBD1 | TRBV9 | once | CASSVGQGGEQYF | TGTGCCAGCAGCGTGGGACAGGGAGGCGAGCAGTACTTC
TRBJ2-3 | 15 | . | TRBV5-4 | once | CASSRTLQGSDTQYF | TGTGCCAGCAGCCGAACCTTACAGGGTTCGGATACGCAGTATTTT
TRBJ2-7 | 14 | TRBD1 | TRBV5-1 | . | CASSFGTEIYEQYF | TGCGCCAGCAGCTTCGGGACAGAGATTTACGAGCAGTACTTC
TRBJ1-3 | 15 | TRBD1 | TRBV6-5 | few | CASTGGQNSGNTIYF | TGTGCCAGCACTGGGGGACAGAACTCTGGAAACACCATATATTTT
TRBJ2-7 | 14 | TRBD2 | TRBV30 | . | CAWSLGLAGYEQYF | TGTGCCTGGAGCCTGGGGCTAGCGGGGTACGAGCAGTACTTC
TRBJ2-1 | 13 | . | TRBV14 | few | CASSQHGLREQFF | TGTGCCAGCAGCCAGCATGGCCTCCGTGAGCAGTTCTTC
TRBJ2-7 | 16 | TRBD2 | TRBV2 | . | CASSEALGGGPYEQYF | TGTGCCAGCAGTGAAGCGCTGGGCGGGGGACCCTACGAGCAGTACTTC
TRBJ2-1 | 18 | TRBD2 | TRBV5-1 | . | CASSLEASGVTAYNEQFF | TGCGCCAGCAGCTTGGAGGCTAGCGGAGTTACTGCCTACAATGAGCAGTTCTTC
TRBJ2-7 | 14 | TRBD1 | TRBV28 | . | CASSSLLTRQGPNF | TGTGCCAGCAGTTCTCTCCTCACCCGACAGGGTCCCAACTTC
TRBJ1-5 | 12 | . | TRBV7-2 | once | CASSPQDQPQHF | TGTGCCAGCAGCCCTCAGGATCAGCCCCAGCATTTT
TRBJ2-3 | 15 | TRBD2 | TRBV7-7 | . | CASSEGLAVTDTQYF | TGTGCCAGCAGCGAAGGACTAGCGGTCACAGATACGCAGTATTTT
TRBJ2-7 | 15 | TRBD2 | TRBV6-5 | . | CASSRSGDPRSEQYF | TGTGCCAGCAGTCGTAGCGGGGACCCCCGCAGCGAGCAGTACTTC
TRBJ2-7 | 17 | TRBD1 | TRBV4-1 | few | CASSPQTGQGKDYEQYF | TGCGCCAGCAGCCCACAGACGGGACAGGGGAAGGACTACGAGCAGTACTTC
TRBJ2-2 | 14 | TRBD2 | TRBV29-1 | . | CSVAAGGNTGELFF | TGCAGCGTTGCAGCGGGAGGAAACACCGGGGAGCTGTTTTTT
TRBJ2-1 | 14 | . | TRBV11-2 | . | CASSPRLEFHEQFF | TGTGCCAGCAGCCCTCGACTAGAGTTCCATGAGCAGTTCTTC
TRBJ2-5 | 13 | . | TRBV5-1 | . | CASTLGGQETQYF | TGCGCCAGCACCTTAGGCGGCCAAGAGACCCAGTACTTC
TRBJ1-2 | 15 | TRBD1 | TRBV5-6 | once | CASSYGQGPNYGYTF | TGTGCCAGCAGCTATGGACAGGGCCCTAACTATGGCTACACCTTC
TRBJ2-2 | 13 | . | TRBV5-1 | few | CASSLLSVGELFF | TGCGCCAGCAGCTTGTTGTCAGTCGGGGAGCTGTTTTTT
TRBJ1-2 | 14 | . | TRBV30 | . | CAWSVLNSYYGYTF | TGTGCCTGGAGTGTACTTAACAGTTATTATGGCTACACCTTC
TRBJ2-7 | 14 | . | TRBV5-1 | . | CASSLVRGSYEQYF | TGCGCCAGCAGCTTGGTTCGCGGATCCTACGAGCAGTACTTC
TRBJ2-1 | 11 | . | TRBV12-3/TRBV12-4 | . | CASSPSNEQFF | TGTGCCAGCAGTCCCAGCAATGAGCAGTTCTTC
TRBJ2-5 | 15 | TRBD2 | TRBV2 | . | CASRPPAGGLETQYF | TGTGCCAGCAGGCCACCAGCGGGGGGGCTTGAGACCCAGTACTTC
TRBJ2-1 | 14 | TRBD2 | TRBV19 | . | CASSILAGNNEQFF | TGTGCCAGTAGTATACTAGCGGGGAACAATGAGCAGTTCTTC
TRBJ2-7 | 16 | TRBD1 | TRBV6-1 | . | CASSEDPGQGSYEQYF | TGTGCCAGCAGTGAAGACCCGGGACAGGGGTCCTACGAGCAGTACTTC
TRBJ2-1 | 15 | TRBD2 | TRBV7-9 | . | CASSVTSGSYNEQFF | TGTGCCAGCAGCGTGACTAGCGGGAGCTACAATGAGCAGTTCTTC
TRBJ1-5 | 13 | . | TRBV7-9 | few | CASSQGTSQPQHF | TGTGCCAGTTCCCAGGGCACGAGTCAGCCCCAGCATTTT
TRBJ2-7 | 15 | . | TRBV1 | . | CTSSHPAGGPHEQYF | TGCACCAGCAGCCACCCAGCGGGGGGGCCCCACGAGCAGTACTTC
TRBJ2-5 | 12 | TRBD2 | TRBV3-1/TRBV3-2 | . | CASSYGGETQYF | TGTGCCAGCAGCTACGGGGGGGAGACCCAGTACTTC
TRBJ2-5 | 15 | . | TRBV7-8 | . | CASSPRWGLKETQYF | TGTGCCAGCAGCCCACGGTGGGGGCTAAAAGAGACCCAGTACTTC
TRBJ2-2 | 19 | TRBD2 | TRBV30 | . | CAWSATTSGRFGNTGELFF | TGTGCCTGGAGCGCCACCACTAGCGGGAGGTTCGGTAACACCGGGGAGCTGTTTTTT
TRBJ2-1 | 16 | TRBD2 | TRBV29-1 | . | CSVDGGGAGAYNEQFF | TGCAGCGTCGATGGTGGGGGAGCGGGAGCCTACAATGAGCAGTTCTTC
TRBJ1-1 | 13 | . | TRBV12-5 | . | CATQGTVDTEAFF | TGTGCTACCCAGGGAACGGTCGACACTGAAGCTTTCTTT
TRBJ1-2 | 14 | . | TRBV4-1 | . | CASSQDPNSYGYTF | TGCGCCAGCAGCCAAGATCCCAATTCCTATGGCTACACCTTC
TRBJ2-7 | 17 | TRBD1 | TRBV7-9 | once | CASSLGPGQGLSYEQYF | TGTGCCAGCAGCTTAGGCCCCGGACAGGGGCTTTCCTACGAGCAGTACTTC
TRBJ1-5 | 16 | . | TRBV5-6 | . | CASSLFGQDSNQPQHF | TGTGCCAGCAGCTTGTTCGGTCAGGATAGCAATCAGCCCCAGCATTTT
TRBJ2-1 | 17 | . | TRBV27 | . | CASRSNLAISSYNEQFF | TGTGCCAGCAGGTCGAATCTAGCGATAAGCTCCTACAATGAGCAGTTCTTC
TRBJ2-3 | 14 | . | TRBV19 | . | CASSRGTSTDTQYF | TGTGCCAGTAGTAGAGGAACTAGCACAGATACGCAGTATTTT
TRBJ2-3 | 13 | TRBD2 | TRBV9 | . | CASRAGELDTQYF | TGTGCCAGCAGAGCGGGAGAATTGGATACGCAGTATTTT
TRBJ2-1 | 17 | TRBD2 | TRBV9 | . | CASSVQREQSSYNEQFF | TGTGCCAGCAGCGTACAGCGGGAGCAGAGCTCCTACAATGAGCAGTTCTTC